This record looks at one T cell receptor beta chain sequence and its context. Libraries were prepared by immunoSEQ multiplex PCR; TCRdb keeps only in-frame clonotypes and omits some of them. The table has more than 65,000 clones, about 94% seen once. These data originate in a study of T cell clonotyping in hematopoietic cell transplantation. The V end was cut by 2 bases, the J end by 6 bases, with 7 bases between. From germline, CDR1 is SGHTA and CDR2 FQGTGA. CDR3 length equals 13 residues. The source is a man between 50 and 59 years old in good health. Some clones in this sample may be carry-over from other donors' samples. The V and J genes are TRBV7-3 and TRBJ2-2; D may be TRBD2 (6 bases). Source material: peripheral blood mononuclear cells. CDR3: CASSLAGPGELFF. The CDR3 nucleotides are TGTGCCAGCAGCTTAGCGGGGCCCGGGGAGCTGTTTTTT.